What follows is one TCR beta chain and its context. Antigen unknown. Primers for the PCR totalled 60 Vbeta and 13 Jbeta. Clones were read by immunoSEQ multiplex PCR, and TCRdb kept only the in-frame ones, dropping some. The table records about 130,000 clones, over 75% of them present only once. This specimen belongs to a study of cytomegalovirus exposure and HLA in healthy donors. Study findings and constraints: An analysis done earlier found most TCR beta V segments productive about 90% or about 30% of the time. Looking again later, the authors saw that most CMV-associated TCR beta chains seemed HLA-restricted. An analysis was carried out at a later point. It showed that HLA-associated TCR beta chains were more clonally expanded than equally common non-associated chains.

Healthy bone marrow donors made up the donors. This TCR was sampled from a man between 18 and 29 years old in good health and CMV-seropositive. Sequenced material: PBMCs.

In nucleotides, the CDR3 is TGCGCCAGCAGCTTGGCGGGCGGGAGGCTTAATGAAAAACTGTTTTTT. Residues: CASSLAGGRLNEKLFF. The chain combines TRBV5-1 with TRBJ1-4; D gene uncertain. Trimming left V 0 bases short and J 4 bases short, with 13 bases between. The CDR3 has 16 amino acids. Germline loops: CDR1 SGHRS, CDR2 YFSETQ. The whole variable domain, remainder taken from reference TRBV5-1 and TRBJ1-4, is KAGVTQTPRYLIKTRGQQVTLSCSPISGHRSVSWYQQTPGQGLQFLFEYFSETQRNKGNFPGRFSGRQFSNSRSEMNVSTLELGDSALYLCASSLAGGRLNEKLFFGSGTQLSVL.